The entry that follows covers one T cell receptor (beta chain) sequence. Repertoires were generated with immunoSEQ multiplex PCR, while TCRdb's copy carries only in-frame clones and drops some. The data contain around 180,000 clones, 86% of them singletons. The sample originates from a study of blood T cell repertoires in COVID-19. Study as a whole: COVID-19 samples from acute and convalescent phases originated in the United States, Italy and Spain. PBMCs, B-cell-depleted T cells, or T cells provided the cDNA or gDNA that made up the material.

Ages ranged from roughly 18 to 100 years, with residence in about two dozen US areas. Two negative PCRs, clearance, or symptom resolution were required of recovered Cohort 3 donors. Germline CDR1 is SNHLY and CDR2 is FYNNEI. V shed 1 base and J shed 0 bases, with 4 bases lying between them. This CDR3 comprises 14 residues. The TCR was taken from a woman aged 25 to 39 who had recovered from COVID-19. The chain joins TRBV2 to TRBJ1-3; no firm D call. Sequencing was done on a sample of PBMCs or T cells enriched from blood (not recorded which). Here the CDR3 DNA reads TGTGCCAGCAGTGAAGGTTACTCTGGAAACACCATATATTTT. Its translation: CASSEGYSGNTIYF. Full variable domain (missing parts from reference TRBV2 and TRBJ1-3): EPEVTQTPSHQVTQMGQEVILRCVPISNHLYFYWYRQILGQKVEFLVSFYNNEISEKSEIFDDQFSVERPDGSNFTLKIRSTKLEDSAMYFCASSEGYSGNTIYFGEGSWLTVV.